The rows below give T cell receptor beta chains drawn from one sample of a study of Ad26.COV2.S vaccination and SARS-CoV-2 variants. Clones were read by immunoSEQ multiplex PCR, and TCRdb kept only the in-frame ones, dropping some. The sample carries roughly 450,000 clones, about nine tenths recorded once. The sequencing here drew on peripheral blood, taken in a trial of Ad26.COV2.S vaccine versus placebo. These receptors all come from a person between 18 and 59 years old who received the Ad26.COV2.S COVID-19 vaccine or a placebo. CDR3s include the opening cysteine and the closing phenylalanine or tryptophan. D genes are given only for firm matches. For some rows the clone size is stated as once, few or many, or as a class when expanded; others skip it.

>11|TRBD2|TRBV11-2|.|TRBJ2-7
TGTGCCAGCAGCCTAAGAGGGACTACTAACTTC
CASSLRGTTNF
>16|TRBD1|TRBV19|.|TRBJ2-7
TGTGCCAGTAGTCCCGGGACAGGGTATGCCCTCTACGAGCAGTACTTC
CASSPGTGYALYEQYF
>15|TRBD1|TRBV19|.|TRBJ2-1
TGTGCCAGTAGCGCTTTAGCAGGGGGCCGCAATGAGCAGTTCTTC
CASSALAGGRNEQFF
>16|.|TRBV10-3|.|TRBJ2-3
TGTGCCATCAGTGAGTCGGGAGTATCTAGCACAGATACGCAGTATTTT
CAISESGVSSTDTQYF
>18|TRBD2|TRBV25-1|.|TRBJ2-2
TGTGCCAGCAGTGACCATAGCGGGAGGACCCGGGACACCGGGGAGCTGTTTTTT
CASSDHSGRTRDTGELFF
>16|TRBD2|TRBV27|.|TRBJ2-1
TGTGCCAGCAGCTCCCGGGGAGCGGGGGGCTACAATGAGCAGTTCTTC
CASSSRGAGGYNEQFF
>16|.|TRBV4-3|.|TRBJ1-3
TGCGCCAGCAGCCAAGACAGCAGGCCCTCTGGAAACACCATATATTTT
CASSQDSRPSGNTIYF
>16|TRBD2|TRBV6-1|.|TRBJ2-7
TGTGCCAGCAGTGAATACGGGAGGGCCGGGTTCTACGAGCAGTACTTC
CASSEYGRAGFYEQYF
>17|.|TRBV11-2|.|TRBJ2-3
TGTGCCAGCAGCTTAGATCAGCAGGGTTTAAGCACAGATACGCAGTATTTT
CASSLDQQGLSTDTQYF
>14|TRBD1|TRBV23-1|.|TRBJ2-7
TGCGCCAGCAGTCGACAGGGACAATTCTACGAGCAGTACTTC
CASSRQGQFYEQYF
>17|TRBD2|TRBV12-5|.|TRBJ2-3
TGTGCTAGTGGTTTGGACTGGACTAGCGGCAGCACAGATACGCAGTATTTT
CASGLDWTSGSTDTQYF
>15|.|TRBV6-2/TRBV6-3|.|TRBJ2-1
TGTGCCAGCAGTCTTCCGGGTCTAGCCTACAATGAGCAGTTCTTC
CASSLPGLAYNEQFF
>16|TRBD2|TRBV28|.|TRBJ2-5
TGTGCCAGCAGTTATGGACTAGCGGCCCTCCTAGAGACCCAGTACTTC
CASSYGLAALLETQYF
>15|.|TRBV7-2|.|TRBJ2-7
TGTGCCAGCAGCCCACCGTGGGTCGACTCCTACGAGCAGTACTTC
CASSPPWVDSYEQYF
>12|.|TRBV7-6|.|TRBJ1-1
TGTGCCAGCTCTACGGCGAACACTGAAGCTTTCTTT
CASSTANTEAFF
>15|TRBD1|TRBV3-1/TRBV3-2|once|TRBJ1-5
TGTGCCAGCAGCCAATCCACAGGGGGCAATCAGCCCCAGCATTTT
CASSQSTGGNQPQHF
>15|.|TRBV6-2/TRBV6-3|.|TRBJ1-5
TGTGCCAGCAGTTACCTTGGGCAGGGGAATCAGCCCCAGCATTTT
CASSYLGQGNQPQHF
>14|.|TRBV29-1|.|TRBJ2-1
TGCAGCGTTGGGAGGACAGACGTGGGGAATGAGCAGTTCTTC
CSVGRTDVGNEQFF
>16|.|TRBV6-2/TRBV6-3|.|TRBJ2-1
TGTGCCAGCAGTCCCCCGGCCGGCCCCTCCTACAATGAGCAGTTCTTC
CASSPPAGPSYNEQFF
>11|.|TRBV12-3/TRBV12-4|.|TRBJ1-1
TGTGCCAGCAGTTTAGGTACTGAAGCTTTCTTT
CASSLGTEAFF
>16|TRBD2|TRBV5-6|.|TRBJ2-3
TGTGCCAGCAGCCCCGGACTAGCGGGACGCACAGATACGCAGTATTTT
CASSPGLAGRTDTQYF
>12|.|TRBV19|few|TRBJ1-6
TGTGCCAGTAGTATTTTGGACTCACCCCTCCACTTT
CASSILDSPLHF
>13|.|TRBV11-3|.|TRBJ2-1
TGTGCCAGCAGCTTAGGAGATAGCAATGAGCAGTTCTTC
CASSLGDSNEQFF
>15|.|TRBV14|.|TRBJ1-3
TGTGCCAGCAGCCAAGACCAGGGTACTGGAAACACCATATATTTT
CASSQDQGTGNTIYF